This T cell receptor beta chain comes out of a study of blood T cell repertoires in COVID-19 (dated by TCRdb to about 2020). Background on the whole study: Samples from collaborators originated in the United States, Italy and Spain and spanned both the acute and convalescent phases of COVID-19. The repertoires were made available in a free public database intended to serve as a resource for research on the immune response to SARS-CoV-2. Sample metadata almost always included a de-identified subject ID, COVID-19 status, age in years and sex. Subjects who had been exposed to COVID-19, were actively infected with it, or had recovered from it provided the deeply sampled blood TCRbeta repertoires that made up the dataset. Where HLA class I and class II types were available, the types were taken from metadata supplied by the sample provider, not from assay-based typing. Samples were obtained from the ongoing ImmuneRACE study (first 160 participants) and from 1,000 to 1,500 subjects provided by 6 global collaborators. The prospective study material was composed of cDNA or gDNA derived from T cells, B-cell-depleted T cells, or PBMCs.

As to this clone: The clone's antigen remains unknown. Base quality data are lacking; no much larger clone is found one base away.

The germline V gene sets CDR1 to SGHRS and CDR2 to YFSETQ. The cysteine opens and the phenylalanine closes a CDR3 of 18 amino acids. Here the CDR3 DNA is all that survives: 54 bases in frame from base 1. The junction shows trimming of 0 bases on V and 0 bases on J, plus 13 bases between the germline ends. TCRbeta CDR3 regions were amplified from genomic DNA by means of the immunoSEQ Assay, a bias-controlled multiplex PCR. Concerning the study's data processing: The number of nucleated cells in each sample was estimated by amplification of reference gene primers within the assay. To quantify the absolute abundance of each unique TCRbeta CDR3 rearrangement, sequence reads were collapsed and filtered. For each sample, productive Simpson clonality was calculated as the square root of Simpson's diversity index over productive rearrangements. Here the immuneACCESS table is served through TCRdb, limited to in-frame sequences with V and J called. Missing clones are a known gap in these copies; in checked studies unresolved V genes cover under half, and the rest lacks a known reason. V and J calls and clone size follow that table, whereas D and trimming were derived from the DNA. The sample records around 700,000 clones, about nine tenths of which are singletons. The ten largest clones add up to roughly 0.25% of the sample.

Collaborating institutions collected whole blood in K2EDTA tubes following their own protocols. Collaborator samples were shipped for TCRbeta analysis as frozen whole blood, isolated PBMCs, or DNA extracted from either sample type. Findings and caveats that apply to the study as a whole: How much clinical and demographic metadata was included differed by source and by participant, and the metadata was provided uncurated.

The receptor comes from a woman between 18 and 30 years old with acute or convalescent COVID-19. The specimen sequenced was peripheral blood. Recombination linked TRBV5-1 to TRBJ1-6, with no D gene named confidently. DNA sequence: TGCGCCAGCAGCTTGGCGTTCGGTCTCGGCTCCTATAATTCACCCCTCCACTTT. The resulting protein is CASSLAFGLGSYNSPLHF.